These 21 T cell receptor beta chains originate from one sample sequenced in a study of blood T cell repertoires in COVID-19. Clones were sequenced by immunoSEQ multiplex PCR, and TCRdb holds only the in-frame ones, with some missing. The data show roughly 120,000 clones, approximately 82% seen once. What was sequenced was peripheral blood. Receptors were obtained from a woman of 80 years or more with acute or convalescent COVID-19.

This clone has just a few counts. The chain recombines TRBV9 with TRBJ2-2, with 7 nucleotides matching TRBD2. The V segment lost 5 bases and the J segment 8 bases; nucleotides outside the gene matches: 3. The CDR3 has 12 amino acids. Germline V gene sequence: CDR1 SGDLS, CDR2 YYNGEE. The CDR3 bases are TGTGCCAGCAGGCTAGCGGAGGGGGAGCTGTTTTTT. Protein: CASRLAEGELFF.

The chain combines TRBV3-1 (or the pseudogene TRBV3-2) with TRBJ1-1; TRBD1 is a possible D gene (5 bases). The germline CDR1 and CDR2 sequences are LGHDT and YNNKEL (reference sequence). The V end lost 2 bases, the J end lost 1 base, and 11 bases lay between the germline ends. There are 15 residues in the CDR3. This CDR3 is CASSQMGGANTEAFF. CDR3 coding DNA: TGTGCCAGCAGCCAAATGGGGGGTGCGAACACTGAAGCTTTCTTT.

The chain recombines TRBV10-1 with TRBJ2-3, with D possibly TRBD2 on 5 matching bases. V lost 4 bases to trimming and J lost 1 base, with 12 bases between them. Per the germline V gene, CDR1 is WNHNN and CDR2 is SYGVQD (reference sequence). This CDR3 has 15 residues. The CDR3 DNA sequence: TGCGCCAGCAGTGCCGAGTACGGGGGCACAGATACGCAGTATTTT. Translation: CASSAEYGGTDTQYF.

This chain joins TRBV6-5 and TRBJ1-2, with 7 nucleotides matching TRBD1. CDR1 is MNHEY, CDR2 SVGAGI, per germline. This CDR3 has 15 amino acids. The trim removed 7 bases at V and 4 bases at J, leaving 12 bases unmatched. As DNA, the CDR3 is TGTGCCAGCAATTCTGGGTCACAGGGGAGCTATGGCTACACCTTC. Translation: CASNSGSQGSYGYTF.

V and J are TRBV6-5 and TRBJ1-6; 7 nucleotides match TRBD1. The length of the CDR3 is 14 residues. The germline CDR1 and CDR2 sequences are MNHEY and SVGAGI. With V trimmed by 6 bases and J by 10 bases, 9 bases remained unmatched. This chain's CDR3 is CASSRQGWESPLHF. DNA for the CDR3: TGTGCCAGCAGCCGACAGGGTTGGGAATCACCCCTCCACTTT.

The chain links TRBV21-1 to TRBJ2-7; the D call of TRBD1 is as the table states it, not checked on the DNA. TRBV21-1 is a known pseudogene. The CDR3 loop spans 14 amino acids. As DNA, the CDR3 is TGTGCCAGCAGAAAGGTGGGTCCGGCAGGGGAGCAGTACTTC. The encoded protein is CASRKVGPAGEQYF.

The chain has TRBV6-5 and TRBJ1-1; 8 nucleotides match TRBD1. V lost 6 bases and J lost 11; bases outside the gene matches: 11. The CDR3 runs to 13 residues. Germline values: CDR1 MNHEY, CDR2 SVGAGI. CDR3 bases: TGTGCCAGCAGGGCGACAGGGGAATCGAGGGCTTTCTTT. It codes for CASRATGESRAFF.

This chain links TRBV7-8 with TRBJ2-3; TRBD2 agrees at 7 bases. Germline-derived CDR1 and CDR2 are SGHVS and FQNEAQ. Trimming at V came to 1 base and at J to 4 bases, leaving 14 bases not matched to a gene. The CDR3 has 18 amino acids. The CDR3 sequence: CASSLVSSGAGKSDTQYF. The CDR3, as DNA: TGTGCCAGCAGCTTAGTTTCCAGCGGGGCCGGAAAATCAGATACGCAGTATTTT.

The V call is TRBV14, the J call TRBJ2-7, with D possibly TRBD1 on 5 matching bases. Germline V gene sequence: CDR1 SGHDN, CDR2 FVKESK. The CDR3 has 15 amino acids. V lost 1 base and J lost 3, with 13 bases in between. The CDR3 reads CASSQVGVQGYEQYF. The CDR3, as DNA: TGTGCCAGCAGCCAAGTCGGCGTTCAGGGCTACGAGCAGTACTTC. The entire variable domain, with the rest obtained from reference TRBV14 and TRBJ2-7, is as follows: EAGVTQFPSHSVIEKGQTVTLRCDPISGHDNLYWYRRVMGKEIKFLLHFVKESKQDESGMPNNRFLAERTGGTYSTLKVQPAELEDSGVYFCASSQVGVQGYEQYFGPGTRLTVT.

The V call is TRBV5-6, the J call TRBJ1-2; the D gene is possibly TRBD1 (5 bases). The CDR3 has 14 residues. Germline CDR1 reads SGHDT; CDR2 reads YYEEEE. V was clipped by 0 bases and J by 5 bases, with 11 bases between them. The CDR3 loop reads CASSLVRQIYGYTF. CDR3 bases: TGTGCCAGCAGCTTGGTACGACAGATATATGGCTACACCTTC.

This clone occurred once. This chain uses TRBV3-1 (or the pseudogene TRBV3-2) with TRBJ1-1; D gene uncertain. This CDR3 contains 15 residues. V was shortened by 1 base and J by 5 bases, with 14 bases between the two germline ends. CDR1 and CDR2 (germline): LGHDT, YNNKEL (reference sequence). The CDR3 DNA follows: TGTGCCAGCAGCCAAGTCCTGAGTGAGGCGACTGAAGCTTTCTTT. This codes for CASSQVLSEATEAFF.

This clone showed up just a few times. The V gene is TRBV28, the J gene TRBJ2-1; weak D call: TRBD2 (7 bases). The CDR3 length is 15 residues. Germline CDR1 and CDR2: MDHEN and SYDVKM. The V end lost 2 bases, the J end lost 1 base, and 9 bases lay between the germline ends. This chain's CDR3 is CASSLGGASYNEQFF. DNA of the CDR3: TGTGCCAGCAGTTTAGGGGGGGCTTCCTACAATGAGCAGTTCTTC.

V gene TRBV4-1 combines with J gene TRBJ1-5; 9 bases are a match to TRBD1. This CDR3 is built from 16 residues. V lost 4 bases and J lost 4; bases outside the gene matches: 8. Germline-derived CDR1 and CDR2 are MGHRA and YSYEKL. In DNA, the CDR3 is TGCGCCAGCAGCCGACAGGAGACAGGGGGTAATCAGCCCCAGCATTTT. It specifies CASSRQETGGNQPQHF.

CDR3 sequence (DNA): TGTGCCAGCAGTTTATCAGGGCTAGCGGGAGGTCCGACCGGGGAGCTGTTTTTT. This encodes CASSLSGLAGGPTGELFF. This rearrangement joins TRBV27 to TRBJ2-2; 11 nucleotides match TRBD2. Germline CDR1 and CDR2: MNHEY and SMNVEV (reference sequence). J was trimmed by 5 bases and V by 0 bases; bases with no gene match: 8. The CDR3 has 18 residues.

This chain joins TRBV28 and TRBJ1-1, with 8 positions matching TRBD1. This CDR3 region has 15 residues. Germline CDR1 MDHEN, CDR2 SYDVKM. With V trimmed by 4 bases and J by 12 bases, 16 bases remained unmatched. In DNA form, the CDR3 reads TGTGCCAGCAGTTCCCCGGGACAGGACCCATCTTATCCTTTCTTT. This translates into CASSSPGQDPSYPFF.

The chain combines TRBV10-1 with TRBJ2-2, with a weak D call TRBD1 (6 bases). Germline lookup yields CDR1 WNHNN and CDR2 SYGVQD (reference sequence). The V end was cut by 4 bases, the J end by 4 bases, with 16 bases between. The CDR3 contains 16 residues. The CDR3 coding sequence is TGCGCCAGCAGTGGGCGAGGGGCAGGGGTCACCGGGGAGCTGTTTTTT. This translates into CASSGRGAGVTGELFF.

V usage is TRBV30 and J usage is TRBJ2-5; 11 positions agree with TRBD2. V lost 2 bases, J lost 3 bases, and 5 bases stayed unmatched. Germline lookup yields CDR1 GTSNPN and CDR2 SVGIG (reference sequence). The CDR3 runs 15 residues. The CDR3 sequence is CAWSPGTSGEETQYF. The CDR3 DNA reads as TGTGCCTGGAGTCCCGGGACTAGCGGAGAAGAGACCCAGTACTTC. Combining the CDR3 with reference TRBV30 and TRBJ2-5 gives the whole variable domain SQTIHQWPATLVQPVGSPLSLECTVEGTSNPNLYWYRQAAGRGLQLLFYSVGIGQISSEVPQNLSASRPQDRQFILSSKKLLLSDSGFYLCAWSPGTSGEETQYFGPGTRLLVL.

V usage is TRBV6-4 and J usage is TRBJ2-1; D unclear. Germline assignment: CDR1 MRHNA and CDR2 SNTAGT. The germline V and J ends were trimmed by 4 bases and 4 bases, with 2 bases remaining between them. This CDR3 comprises 11 residues. As DNA, the CDR3 is TGTGCCAGCAGTGCTTACAATGAGCAGTTCTTC. Translating gives CASSAYNEQFF.

This clone was found a few times. The chain joins TRBV21-1 to TRBJ1-2; TRBD1 is taken as the D call from the table, unchecked against the DNA. TRBV21-1 is a listed pseudogene. CDR3 length: 14 residues. CDR3 protein: CAIYGQGAPGGYTF. CDR3 in DNA: TGTGCCATCTACGGACAGGGGGCGCCGGGGGGCTACACCTTC.

This clone occurred a few times. This chain links TRBV18 with TRBJ1-2; 7 bases agree with TRBD1. Germline assignment: CDR1 KGHSH and CDR2 LQKENI. Trimming took 3 bases from V and 7 from J; bases not matched to a gene: 11. This CDR3 is 15 amino acids long. This CDR3 reads CASSPNPGTESGYTF. CDR3 DNA sequence: TGTGCCAGCTCACCCAACCCCGGGACAGAGAGTGGCTACACCTTC.

The chain has TRBV10-1 and TRBJ2-3; 14 nucleotides align to TRBD2. This CDR3 region has 14 residues. CDR1 is WNHNN, CDR2 SYGVQD, per germline (reference sequence). V gave up 8 bases and J gave up 4 bases; unmatched junction bases: 2. The CDR3 sequence: CASGTSGRPDTQYF. As DNA, the CDR3 is TGCGCCAGCGGGACTAGCGGGAGACCAGATACGCAGTATTTT.